These 29 T cell receptor beta chains were sequenced from one sample in a study of T cells after yellow fever vaccination. MiXCR, applied by TCRdb to the 5' RACE reads, yields one record per CDR3 protein. The table includes under 200,000 distinct CDR3 sequences, 11% detected once. Material: CD8+ T cells sorted from PBMCs, obtained 15 days after the yellow fever booster vaccination. These receptors were taken from a man aged 18 to 30 who received the YFV17D yellow fever vaccine.

This sequence joins TRBV20-1 and TRBJ2-1; D may be TRBD1 (5 bases). The CDR3 has 13 amino acids. CDR1 is DFQATT and CDR2 is SNEGSKA in the germline V gene (reference sequence). The germline V and J ends were trimmed by 6 bases and 6 bases, with 15 bases remaining between them. CDR3 DNA: TGCAGTGCCCTACCGTGGGGCCTCAATGAGCAGTTCTTC. Translation: CSALPWGLNEQFF.

The chain joins TRBV7-2 to TRBJ2-1; D perhaps matches TRBD2 (6 bases). Trimming cost V 2 bases and J 0 bases, with 11 bases left between them. CDR3 length equals 16 residues. Germline V CDR1 and CDR2: SGHTA, FQGNSA. The CDR3 DNA reads as TGTGCCAGCAGCTTATCTGGGGGGAGCTCCTACAATGAGCAGTTCTTC. Its protein product is CASSLSGGSSYNEQFF.

This sequence joins TRBV11-2 and TRBJ2-5; possibly TRBD1 or TRBD2 for D (5 bases each). V was pared by 2 bases and J by 7 bases, with 17 bases between. The CDR3 length is 15 residues. Germline V gene data show CDR1 as SGHAT and CDR2 as FQNNGV. CDR3 sequence (DNA): TGTGCCAGCAGCTTACTGCCGGGACGTCTCGCGACCCAGTACTTC. Its translation: CASSLLPGRLATQYF.

The chain has TRBV4-3 and TRBJ2-3; D ambiguous. CDR3 length equals 15 residues. Germline lookup yields CDR1 LGHNA and CDR2 YSLEER. Trimming left V 4 bases short and J 4 bases short, with 15 bases between. The CDR3 sequence: CASSPNTRSADTQYF. The CDR3 DNA sequence: TGCGCCAGCAGCCCAAATACCCGGTCGGCAGATACGCAGTATTTT.

This clonotype occurred once. The V call is TRBV2, the J call TRBJ1-5; D is undetermined. The CDR3 contains 14 residues. V shed 6 bases and J shed 0 bases, with 9 bases lying between them. Germline assignment: CDR1 SNHLY and CDR2 FYNNEI. The CDR3 DNA reads TGTGCCAGCAGGCAGATTTATAGCAATCAGCCCCAGCATTTT. It specifies CASRQIYSNQPQHF.

The J gene is TRBJ2-7, the V gene TRBV6-6; TRBD1 agrees at 10 bases. This CDR3 contains 15 residues. The junction had 8 bases not matched to a gene; V was cut back by 6 bases and J by 3 bases. Germline-derived CDR1 and CDR2 are MNHNY and SVGAGI (reference sequence). The CDR3 protein is CASSQPGTGDYEQYF. As DNA, the CDR3 is TGTGCCAGCAGCCAACCCGGGACAGGGGACTACGAGCAGTACTTC.

This clonotype was observed a handful of times. The rearrangement links TRBV4-1 to TRBJ1-1; D might be TRBD1 (6 bases). The V end lost 1 base, the J end lost 0 bases, and 24 bases lay between the germline ends. This CDR3 has 20 residues. CDR1 and CDR2 (germline): MGHRA, YSYEKL. Here the CDR3 reads CASSQVSGGQTNPLNTEAFF. CDR3 bases: TGCGCCAGCAGCCAAGTGAGTGGTGGACAGACGAACCCTTTGAACACTGAAGCTTTCTTT.

This clonotype appeared a few times. This rearrangement joins TRBV6-5 to TRBJ1-2; 7 bases map to TRBD1. The length of the CDR3 is 15 residues. V lost 6 bases, J lost 4 bases, and 11 bases stayed unmatched. Germline V gives CDR1 MNHEY, CDR2 SVGAGI. CDR3 amino acids: CASRKIGGASYGYTF. DNA of the CDR3: TGTGCCAGCAGGAAGATAGGGGGCGCGAGCTATGGCTACACCTTC.

This chain uses TRBV4-1 with TRBJ1-2; 11 bases fit TRBD1. From germline, CDR1 is MGHRA and CDR2 YSYEKL. The CDR3 sequence is 16 residues long. V lost 4 bases to trimming and J lost 4 bases; unmatched junction nucleotides: 8. The CDR3 spells CASSPLGQGAVYGYTF. The DNA for the CDR3 is TGCGCCAGCAGCCCCCTCGGACAGGGGGCAGTCTATGGCTACACCTTC.

This clonotype was seen only a few times. J is TRBJ2-3 and V is TRBV4-3; tentative D call: TRBD2 (6 bases). The V end lost 1 base, the J end lost 11 bases, and 16 bases lay between the germline ends. CDR1 LGHNA and CDR2 YSLEER come from the germline V gene. CDR3 length equals 14 residues. CDR3 loop: CASSQGEEAAGQYF. CDR3 DNA sequence: TGCGCCAGCAGCCAAGGGGAGGAGGCAGCGGGGCAGTATTTT.

The sample holds a few counts of this clonotype. The genes are TRBV4-1 and TRBJ2-5; D is unclear. CDR1 MGHRA and CDR2 YSYEKL come from the germline V gene. This CDR3 contains 17 residues. Deletions cut 1 base from V and 3 bases from J, with 18 bases between. The CDR3 nucleotides read TGCGCCAGCAGCCAAGTAGGCCTGGGTAATGTAGAAGAGACCCAGTACTTC. Translated, it gives CASSQVGLGNVEETQYF.

V usage is TRBV12-3 or TRBV12-4 and J usage is TRBJ2-5; D is possibly TRBD1 or TRBD2 (5 bases each). This CDR3 is 16 amino acids long. Deletions cut 6 bases from V and 7 bases from J, with 24 bases between. Here the CDR3 reads CASRSTRGDKAGTQYF. The CDR3 DNA sequence: TGTGCCAGCAGGTCAACGAGGGGTGACAAGGCGGGGACCCAGTACTTC.

The rearrangement links TRBV29-1 to TRBJ2-5, with D perhaps TRBD2 (6 bases). In germline, CDR1 is SQVTM, CDR2 ANQGSEA. Deletions cut 0 bases from V and 4 bases from J, with 6 bases between. The CDR3 length is 12 residues. CDR3 region: CSVEEGGETQYF. The CDR3 nucleotides are TGCAGCGTTGAAGAGGGGGGAGAGACCCAGTACTTC.

This clonotype was counted a few times. V and J are TRBV20-1 and TRBJ2-5; D remains unclear. The germline gives CDR1 DFQATT, CDR2 SNEGSKA (reference sequence). Trimming pared 5 bases from V and 5 bases from J, leaving 18 bases between. The CDR3 is 14 amino acids. The CDR3 protein is CSAHPPWVLETQYF. The CDR3, as DNA: TGCAGTGCTCACCCCCCTTGGGTTCTGGAGACCCAGTACTTC.

In this sample, this clonotype turned up a few times. The chain links TRBV6-1 to TRBJ2-7; D is unclear. Trimming took 9 bases from V and 4 from J, leaving 7 bases between them. The CDR3 contains 10 residues. Looked up from germline, CDR1 is MNHNS and CDR2 is SASEGT. The CDR3 bases are TGTGCCAGGGACGGGTACGAGCAGTACGTC. Translated, it gives CARDGYEQYV.

This clonotype was counted only a few times. The chain recombines TRBV12-3 or TRBV12-4 with TRBJ1-3, with D maybe TRBD1 (5 bases). The CDR3 spans 15 residues. The V and J ends lost 6 bases and 0 bases respectively, with 12 bases between them. The CDR3 region is CASSPDSYSGNTIYF. The DNA of the CDR3 is TGTGCCAGCAGCCCAGACAGCTACTCTGGAAACACCATATATTTT.

The chain is built from TRBV27 and TRBJ2-1; D might be TRBD2 (5 bases). Germline V gene data show CDR1 as MNHEY and CDR2 as SMNVEV (reference sequence). The V end was cut by 8 bases, the J end by 3 bases, with 20 bases between. This CDR3 has 16 residues. CDR3 in amino acids: CASGTPRVRDYNEQFF. DNA of the CDR3: TGTGCCAGCGGAACACCTCGGGTACGGGACTACAATGAGCAGTTCTTC.

This clonotype was counted a few times. The CDR3 sequence is CASSIGRGNTEAFF. The CDR3 DNA reads as TGTGCCAGCAGCATAGGACGCGGGAACACTGAAGCTTTCTTT. V gene TRBV7-6 combines with J gene TRBJ1-1, with D unclear. Per the germline V gene, CDR1 is SGHVS and CDR2 is FNYEAQ. This CDR3 is built from 14 residues. With 5 bases removed from V and 1 base from J, the gap between germline ends came to 11 bases.

The rearrangement links TRBV4-1 to TRBJ1-5; perhaps TRBD1 as D (6 bases). CDR1 is MGHRA, CDR2 YSYEKL, per germline. The CDR3 has 17 residues. Deletions cut 4 bases from V and 2 bases from J, with 18 bases between. CDR3 coding DNA: TGCGCCAGCAGCCCCGACAGGTGGGAGATTGGCAATCAGCCCCAGCATTTT. Its translation is CASSPDRWEIGNQPQHF.

This clonotype was seen at least ten times. The chain has TRBV4-1 and TRBJ1-1, with 7 bases identical to TRBD1. The CDR3 is 16 residues long. Germline V gives CDR1 MGHRA, CDR2 YSYEKL. V lost 0 bases and J lost 1; bases outside the gene matches: 5. The CDR3 here is CASSQESGTANTEAFF. The DNA of the CDR3 is TGCGCCAGCAGCCAAGAAAGCGGGACAGCGAACACTGAAGCTTTCTTT.

This chain uses TRBV19 with TRBJ1-2; D remains ambiguous. Germline V lookup: CDR1 LNHDA, CDR2 SQIVND (reference sequence). The V and J ends lost 3 bases and 0 bases respectively, with 17 bases between them. The CDR3 length is 17 residues. This CDR3 is CASSIDLGSPANYGYTF. DNA for the CDR3: TGTGCCAGTAGTATCGATCTCGGCAGCCCTGCTAACTATGGCTACACCTTC. Complete variable domain (other parts from reference TRBV19 and TRBJ1-2): DGGITQSPKYLFRKEGQNVTLSCEQNLNHDAMYWYRQDPGQGLRLIYYSQIVNDFQKGDIAEGYSVSREKKESFPLTVTSAQKNPTAFYLCASSIDLGSPANYGYTFGSGTRLTVV.

This rearrangement joins TRBV27 to TRBJ2-3, with D possibly matching TRBD1 (6 bases). The V and J ends lost 4 bases and 0 bases respectively, with 11 bases between them. Looked up from germline, CDR1 is MNHEY and CDR2 is SMNVEV (reference sequence). The CDR3 contains 15 residues. CDR3 coding DNA: TGTGCCAGCAGTTCTCGACAGGACAGCACAGATACGCAGTATTTT. Protein product: CASSSRQDSTDTQYF.

This clonotype was recorded a few times. This chain connects TRBV7-6 to TRBJ1-1, with TRBD1 matching 11 bases. The V gene's germline CDR1 is SGHVS and CDR2 FNYEAQ. Trimming at V came to 5 bases and at J to 8 bases, leaving 7 bases not matched to a gene. There are 14 residues in the CDR3. The CDR3 region is CASSHGTGGPEAFF. Here the CDR3 DNA reads TGTGCCAGCAGCCACGGGACAGGGGGACCCGAAGCTTTCTTT.

The rearrangement uses TRBV27 and TRBJ1-2; D is perhaps TRBD1 (6 bases). This CDR3 is 14 amino acids long. Trimming removed 10 bases from V and 4 bases from J, with 19 bases in between. Germline CDR1 reads MNHEY; CDR2 reads SMNVEV (reference sequence). CDR3 in amino acids: CATRGQGWGYGYTF. The CDR3 DNA sequence: TGTGCCACCCGCGGGCAGGGGTGGGGCTATGGCTACACCTTC.

The rearrangement joins TRBV10-3 to TRBJ2-7; D not resolved. The CDR3 spans 14 residues. Germline CDR1 reads ENHRY; CDR2 reads SYGVKD. V shed 0 bases and J shed 11 bases, with 17 bases lying between them. For the CDR3, the DNA is TGTGCCATCAGTGAGTCGCGAGACATCACTGGGGAGTACTTC. It is translated as CAISESRDITGEYF.

This clonotype was counted many times. This chain links TRBV6-1 with TRBJ2-2; no clear D. CDR1 is MNHNS, CDR2 SASEGT, per germline. This CDR3 has 15 residues. The V end lost 1 base, the J end lost 5 bases, and 11 bases lay between the germline ends. The CDR3 spells CASSEVLAETGELFF. The DNA for the CDR3 is TGTGCCAGCAGTGAAGTCTTGGCGGAGACCGGGGAGCTGTTTTTT.

This clonotype has more than one count but fewer than ten. Written as DNA, the CDR3 is TGTGCCAGCAGCTCCAGTTTCGTTGAGACCCAGTACTTC. Its translation is CASSSSFVETQYF. The chain has TRBV11-2 and TRBJ2-5; no definite D call. Germline V gene data show CDR1 as SGHAT and CDR2 as FQNNGV. This CDR3 is built from 13 residues. Trimming left V 4 bases short and J 5 bases short, with 11 bases between. Full variable domain (rest looked up from reference TRBV11-2 and TRBJ2-5): EAGVAQSPRYKIIEKRQSVAFWCNPISGHATLYWYQQILGQGPKLLIQFQNNGVVDDSQLPKDRFSAERLKGVDSTLKIQPAKLEDSAVYLCASSSSFVETQYFGPGTRLLVL.

The gene calls are TRBV5-1 and TRBJ2-1; TRBD1 agrees at 10 bases. The V segment lost 0 bases and the J segment 8 bases; nucleotides outside the gene matches: 11. Germline CDR1 and CDR2: SGHRS and YFSETQ. The CDR3 totals 17 residues. CDR3 residues: CASSLGFRDRGIYEQFF. The CDR3 nucleotides read TGCGCCAGCAGCTTGGGTTTTAGGGACAGGGGAATTTATGAGCAGTTCTTC.

This clonotype has just a few counts. The V and J genes are TRBV18 and TRBJ2-2; 7 bases match TRBD1. The germline CDR1 and CDR2 sequences are KGHSH and LQKENI. The CDR3 is made up of 15 amino acids. V shed 1 base and J 7 bases; nucleotides not matched to a gene: 6. The CDR3 DNA is TGTGCCAGCTCACCACTGGGACAGTCTTACGGGGAGCTGTTTTTT. Amino acids: CASSPLGQSYGELFF.